This TCR beta chain was captured in a study of blood T cell repertoires in COVID-19. Study-level information: PBMCs, B-cell-depleted T cells, or T cells were the source of the cDNA or gDNA that made up the material.

Source study methods: From reference gene primer amplification, estimates of nucleated cell counts were derived. Assay: immunoSEQ multiplex PCR; the TCRdb copy retains only in-frame clones and omits some. D and trimming come from the DNA, and the V and J calls and clone size come from that table. The sample has 65,000 to 85,000 clones; about 93% are singletons. The V segment lost 5 bases and the J segment 3 bases; nucleotides outside the gene matches: 6. Germline lookup yields CDR1 SSHAT and CDR2 FNYEAQ (reference sequence). This CDR3 is built from 15 residues. This TCR derives from a human donor in a cohort sampled during active COVID-19. V and J are TRBV7-7 and TRBJ2-3; 9 nucleotides match TRBD1. Source material: peripheral blood. DNA for the CDR3: TGTGCCAGCAGCACCGGACAGGGGAGAACAGATACGCAGTATTTT. This sequence encodes CASSTGQGRTDTQYF. The whole variable domain, remainder taken from reference TRBV7-7 and TRBJ2-3, is GAGVSQSPRYKVTKRGQDVTLRCDPISSHATLYWYQQALGQGPEFLTYFNYEAQPDKSGLPSDRFSAERPEGSISTLTIQRTEQRDSAMYRCASSTGQGRTDTQYFGPGTRLTVL.